This TCR beta chain was observed in a study of cytomegalovirus exposure and HLA in healthy donors. 13 Jbeta primers and 60 Vbeta primers were used for the PCR. TCRdb's copy holds only in-frame clones and misses some; the assay was immunoSEQ multiplex PCR. This sample has about 150,000 clones, with roughly four fifths found just once. This CDR3 contains 14 residues. CDR1 and CDR2 (germline): SGHVS, FNYEAQ. Trimming shortened V by 3 bases and J by 9 bases, and 15 bases separated the two germline ends. This sequence was found in a man aged 18 to 30 in good health and CMV-seronegative. The sample was PBMCs. The J gene is TRBJ2-1, the V gene TRBV7-6; D perhaps matches TRBD2 (5 bases). CDR3: CASSFGPTGIEQFF. CDR3 nucleotides: TGTGCCAGCAGCTTTGGTCCTACGGGGATTGAGCAGTTCTTC.